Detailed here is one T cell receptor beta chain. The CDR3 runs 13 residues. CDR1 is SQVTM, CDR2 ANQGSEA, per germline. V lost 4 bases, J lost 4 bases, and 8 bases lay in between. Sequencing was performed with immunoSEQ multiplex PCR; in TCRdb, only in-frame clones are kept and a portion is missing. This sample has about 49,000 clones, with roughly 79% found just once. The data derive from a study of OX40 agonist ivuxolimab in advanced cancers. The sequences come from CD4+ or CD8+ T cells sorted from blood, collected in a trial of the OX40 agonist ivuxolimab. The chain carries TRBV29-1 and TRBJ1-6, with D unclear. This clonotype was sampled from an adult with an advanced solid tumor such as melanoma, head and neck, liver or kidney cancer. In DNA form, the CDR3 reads TGCAGCGTTGGATTCAGTTATAATTCACCCCTCCACTTT. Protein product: CSVGFSYNSPLHF. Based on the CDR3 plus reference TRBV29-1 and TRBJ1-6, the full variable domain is SAVISQKPSRDICQRGTSLTIQCQVDSQVTMMFWYRQQPGQSLTLIATANQGSEATYESGFVIDKFPISRPNLTFSTLTVSNMSPEDSSIYLCSVGFSYNSPLHFGNGTRLTVT.